Below, one T cell receptor (beta chain) is given with its context. Its antigen remains unidentified. Per-base qualities were not stored, and no clone one base away is much larger. CDR1 and CDR2 are read off the germline V gene (reference sequence) as LNHDA and SQIVND. The junction shows trimming of 6 bases on V and 10 bases on J, plus 16 bases between the germline ends. The CDR3 numbers 13 residues from cysteine through phenylalanine. Of the read, only the CDR3 DNA is kept; its 39 bases are in frame from base 1. This sample is drawn from a study of blood T cell repertoires in COVID-19 (dated by TCRdb to the early 2020s). The study in broad terms: Collaborator samples came from the United States, Italy and Spain and covered acute and convalescent phases of COVID-19. The repertoires were made available in a free public database intended to serve as a resource for research on the immune response to SARS-CoV-2. Where available, HLA class I and class II types were obtained from metadata supplied by the sample provider rather than from assay-based typing. Nearly every sample came with metadata listing a de-identified subject ID, COVID-19 status, age in years and sex. Samples were obtained from the ongoing ImmuneRACE study (first 160 participants) and from about 1,300 subjects provided by 6 global collaborators. Deeply sampled blood TCRbeta repertoires from subjects exposed to, actively infected with, or recovered from COVID-19 were included in the dataset. The prospective study material was composed of cDNA or gDNA derived from T cells, B-cell-depleted T cells, or PBMCs.

Each collaborating institution followed its own protocols to collect whole blood in K2EDTA tubes. For TCRbeta analysis, collaborator samples were shipped as frozen whole blood, as isolated PBMCs, or as DNA extracted from either sample type. The paper as a whole reports these results and caveats: How much clinical and demographic metadata was included differed by source and by participant, and the metadata was provided uncurated.

The immunoSEQ Assay, a bias-controlled multiplex PCR, was used to amplify TCRbeta CDR3 regions from genomic DNA. As for the authors' bioinformatics: The number of nucleated cells in each sample was estimated from the amplification of reference gene primers within the assay. To quantify the absolute abundance of each unique TCRbeta CDR3 rearrangement, sequence reads were collapsed and filtered. For each sample, productive Simpson clonality was calculated as the square root of Simpson's diversity index across productive rearrangements. The clones in this table, taken by TCRdb from immuneACCESS, are in-frame only. Not every clone is retained; where verified, under half of the shortfall comes from an unresolved V gene, and the cause of the rest is unknown. Clone size and V and J calls were adopted from that table, with D and trimming inferred from the DNA. Across this sample there are under 150,000 clones, with 75% to 85% seen only once. The leading ten clones occupy about 4% of the sample.

The rearrangement combines TRBV19 with TRBJ2-1; a weak D assignment points to TRBD2 (6 bases agree). Input material: peripheral blood. The sequence derives from a woman aged 80 or older with acute or convalescent COVID-19. The DNA sequence reads TGTGCCAGTAGGACCGCTAGGGACTTCGAGCAGTTCTTC. Its amino acids are CASRTARDFEQFF.